These T cell receptor beta chains were read from a single sample in a study of cytomegalovirus exposure and HLA in healthy donors. Method: immunoSEQ multiplex PCR; TCRdb's copy keeps in-frame clones and lacks some. The table includes roughly 150,000 clones, 70% to 80% detected once. Sequenced material: PBMCs. The origin of the receptors is a man aged 35 to 55 in good health and CMV-seropositive. Both conserved end residues are part of each CDR3. The D gene is left open where the match is weak.

j_call: TRBJ2-6; v_call: TRBV12-5; d_call: .; cdr3_aa: CASGQTTQPFAEANVLTF; cdr3_nt: TGTGCTAGTGGGCAGACTACGCAGCCTTTCGCTGAGGCCAACGTCCTGACTTTC
j_call: TRBJ2-4; v_call: TRBV6-1; d_call: .; cdr3_aa: CASSDGSAAKNIQYF; cdr3_nt: TGTGCCAGCAGTGACGGTAGTGCTGCCAAAAACATTCAGTACTTC
j_call: TRBJ2-1; v_call: TRBV18; d_call: TRBD2; cdr3_aa: CASSPGGNEQFF; cdr3_nt: TGTGCCAGCTCTCCGGGAGGCAATGAGCAGTTCTTC
j_call: TRBJ2-3; v_call: TRBV30; d_call: .; cdr3_aa: CAWSELALSTDTQYF; cdr3_nt: TGTGCCTGGAGTGAGCTAGCGCTTAGCACAGATACGCAGTATTTT
j_call: TRBJ1-2; v_call: TRBV7-6; d_call: TRBD1; cdr3_aa: CASSSDRTYGYTF; cdr3_nt: TGTGCCAGCAGCTCGGACAGGACCTATGGCTACACCTTC
j_call: TRBJ1-6; v_call: TRBV7-9; d_call: TRBD1; cdr3_aa: CASSRPPGQAYNSPLHF; cdr3_nt: TGTGCCAGCAGCCGACCGCCGGGACAGGCGTATAATTCACCCCTCCACTTT
j_call: TRBJ2-1; v_call: TRBV11-3; d_call: TRBD2; cdr3_aa: CASSLLCSGSSYNEQFF; cdr3_nt: TGTGCCAGCAGCTTACTATGTAGCGGGAGCTCCTACAATGAGCAGTTCTTC
j_call: TRBJ1-1; v_call: TRBV30; d_call: .; cdr3_aa: CAWSTGQINTEAFF; cdr3_nt: TGTGCCTGGAGTACCGGACAGATTAACACTGAAGCTTTCTTT
j_call: TRBJ1-3; v_call: TRBV7-8; d_call: .; cdr3_aa: CASSLEGNTGMDGNTIYF; cdr3_nt: TGTGCCAGCAGCTTAGAGGGTAACACAGGGATGGATGGAAACACCATATATTTT
j_call: TRBJ1-1; v_call: TRBV28; d_call: .; cdr3_aa: CASSLEGLGTEAFF; cdr3_nt: TGTGCCAGCAGTTTGGAGGGCCTTGGCACTGAAGCTTTCTTT